What follows describes a single T cell receptor beta chain. Its cognate antigen has yet to be identified. Here V drops 4 bases and J drops 4 bases, and the junction holds 12 bases not matched to any gene. The CDR3 measures 17 amino acids from cysteine to phenylalanine. Just the 51-base CDR3 DNA is kept, in frame starting at base 1. As encoded in the germline V gene (reference sequence), CDR1 is SSHAT while CDR2 is FNYEAQ. Libraries were made using the immunoSEQ multiplex PCR assay. For the multiplex PCR, a mixture combining 60 forward primers for TCR Vbeta segments and 13 reverse primers for TCR Jbeta segments was used. The CDR3 region of rearranged TCR beta genes was amplified from genomic DNA with a multiplex PCR assay. On the Illumina HiSeq System, the amplified TCR beta libraries were sequenced as 87-base-pair reads. For the original study's pipeline: A later analysis counted about 76 million unique TCR beta chains across the 550 to 800 repertoires, and some 11 million of these chains were shared by at least two donors. A nearest-neighbor algorithm error-corrected the raw reads and collapsed the reads into unique sequences, merging closely related sequences to remove PCR and sequencing errors. Alignment of CDR3 sequences to IMGT reference sequences was used to assign V, D and J gene segments. For a sequence to be retained, a match of at least six nucleotides was required to both a V gene segment and a J gene segment. A rearrangement counted as productive if the CDR3 had no stop codons and remained in frame with V and J, and every other rearrangement counted as non-productive. CDR3 was defined by IMGT convention, running from the second conserved V-encoded cysteine to the conserved J-encoded phenylalanine. In an earlier analysis of 500 to 650 of the donors, sequences lacking an unambiguous match to a single V gene segment were excluded. An earlier analysis of 587 of the donors called V segments functional above 56.7% productive rearrangements and segregating when the between-donor standard deviation exceeded 5%. A statistical classification framework was developed to diagnose cytomegalovirus status using the catalog of TCR beta chain sequences. In a later analysis, TCR nucleotide sequences were compared against IMGT/GENE-DB human TR gene sequences so that V and J genes could be assigned. Using the TCRdist pipeline, a later analysis assigned CDR3 sequences along with most-parsimonious VDJ recombination scenarios. A later analysis defined each TCR beta chain by its CDR3 amino acid sequence plus V-gene family, and excluded reads lacking a unique V-gene family. In a later analysis, around 650 highly shared, low-generation-probability nucleotide sequences were removed to address suspected cross-contamination and a sequencing artifact. A later analysis calculated a clonal expansion index for each public chain from normalized within-repertoire ranks of inferred template counts. In a later analysis, generation probabilities were computed with a VDJ recombination model fitted to out-of-frame rearrangements, and the resulting probabilities were checked against IGoR. A later analysis scored TCR-TCR, TCR-HLA and TCR-CMV co-occurrence with hypergeometric tests, applying a repertoire-size bias correction to TCR pairs. To estimate false discovery rates, a later analysis permuted the HLA or CMV assignments 20 times. In a later analysis, co-occurring TCRs were grouped using DBSCAN, with TCRdist sequence similarity added in when clustering inside HLA-allele-positive subsets. Repertoires with fewer than 30,000 or more than 120,000 public chains were left out of co-occurrence clustering, as were five repertoires with anomalous nucleotide sharing. TCRdb mirrors the immuneACCESS table, restricted to in-frame sequences. Some clones are absent from its copies; in checked studies, under half trace to an unresolved V gene, and the reason for the others is unknown. D and trimming were read from the DNA, whereas the V and J calls and clone size are those reported in that table. The sample table records 200,000 to 250,000 clones. About 1% of the sample is held by the ten biggest clonotypes.

The sample originates from a study of cytomegalovirus exposure and HLA in healthy donors (dated by TCRdb to about 2017). Study-wide context: An earlier analysis of roughly 570 of the donors reported approximately 260 Gb of sequence data and 95 million to 140 million unique TCR beta sequences obtained from 180 million or so T cells. About 280 gigabases of sequencing data and tens of millions of unique TCR sequences were included in an early release covering 550 to 650 HLA-typed donors. Among the roughly 380 genotyped donors, more than 70% belonged to the genetic ancestry cluster associated with self-reported Caucasian donors. The study was designed to test whether signatures of past pathogen exposure could be identified by cataloging public T cell receptors. The study profiled the T cell repertoires of 500 to 800 subjects by immunosequencing and related them to cytomegalovirus serostatus. A separate validation cohort of roughly 110 different subjects was used in addition to the roughly 700-subject first cohort. To predict cytomegalovirus infection status, the study combined high-throughput TCR immunosequencing, statistical association of individual TCRs with disease status, and machine learning. To study patterns of TCR occurrence, a later analysis re-analyzed previously published TCR beta repertoires from 700 or so donors and added high-resolution HLA genotyping. Rather than using new phenotypic data, the later analysis identified candidate immune exposures from TCR beta sequences and from how often those sequences occurred across donors. In an earlier analysis of around 540 of the donors, high-throughput TCR beta sequencing was used to judge whether each TCR beta V gene segment behaved as functional or pseudogenic. Alongside the repertoire data, information on donor age, sex, ethnicity and CMV serostatus was compiled. In a later genetic analysis, genome-wide SNP genotypes for about 55% of the roughly 670 donors were used, and that subset was treated as a discovery cohort. All discovery cohort repertoires had been generated on a single sequencing platform. Class I and class II HLA loci were covered by the typing at four-digit resolution. Typing coverage differed by locus: A, B, C, DRB1 and DQB1 were typed in roughly 629-630 donors, DQA1 in 522, DPA1 in 600 to 610, and DPB1 in 400 to 490. Several DR-DQ haplotypes were handled as single units for association and clustering, since linkage in the cohort was strong. On average, around 200,000 unique TCR beta nucleotide sequences were sequenced per donor among about 400 genotyped donors of the cohort, with roughly 20% of those sequences being non-productive.

What the research found in general, with its limitations: The only immune exposure information available for the cohort was CMV serostatus. In both the original and validation cohorts, the classifier was reported to diagnose cytomegalovirus status with high specificity and sensitivity. A later analysis found that HLA-associated TCR beta chains were more clonally expanded and had lower generation probabilities than equally common non-associated chains. According to the authors, the approach could potentially be generalized to other disease states and immunological phenotypes. Roughly uniform sequencing depth across donors was assumed in presence/absence analyses, although this assumption may not hold. Some IMGT-functional V segments, including TRBV6-2 and TRBV6-3, could not be distinguished by the 87-base-pair reads and were therefore excluded. In a later genetic analysis, a missense DCLRE1C variant was associated with V-gene and J-gene trimming of TCR beta chains, and the association was replicated in an independent cohort. Approximately 16 rarely observed V segments, including chromosome 9 orphons, were excluded from the earlier analysis of some 590 of the donors because counts were too low. Assigning TCR associations to individual alleles was difficult when HLA alleles, especially DR and DQ, strongly co-occurred. A further reported finding was that TCR beta sequences accurately predicted the HLA-A and HLA-B alleles for most subjects in the first cohort. While some public TCRs were present in many individuals, most TCR sequences turned up only very rarely across donors. In a later analysis, most CMV-associated TCR beta chains were found to appear HLA-restricted, with HLA associations seemingly driven largely by CMV exposure. A later analysis found that TCR association rates varied across HLA loci, with DRB1 alleles showing the most associated TCRs and HLA-C alleles the fewest. A later genetic analysis reported fewer N-insertions in productive TCRs among donors in an Asian-associated ancestry cluster than the 666-donor mean. The study listed over 150 TCR beta chains as associated with cytomegalovirus. A cluster of highly shared sequence variants was judged likely to be a technical artifact of the sequencing pipeline. Several of the top co-occurrence clusters appeared to be linked to parvovirus B19, influenza, CMV and Epstein-Barr virus, according to a later analysis. HLA typing was unavailable for some donors at each locus, so association tests used only the typed subset. In this cohort, only TCR beta chains were sequenced, and detectable features were limited by the absence of alpha or paired-chain data. In vitro tests confirmed that a few of the cytomegalovirus-associated TCR beta chains recognize cytomegalovirus antigens. At a false discovery rate of 0.05, a later analysis linked about 17,000 TCR beta sequences to specific HLA alleles. In an earlier analysis of around 500 of the donors, most TCR beta V segments appeared in productive rearrangements about 87% or about 30% of the time, broadly matching IMGT annotations. Linkage disequilibrium might explain the correlated functional status among segregating V segments, but an unknown experimental factor could not be ruled out.

In total, fewer than 750 healthy bone marrow donors made up the cohort. At the time of sampling, all cohort members were nominally healthy, though unrecorded immune exposures were likely present. The donor was CMV seropositive and belonged to the group of about 290 seropositive cohort members. Every donor gave a peripheral blood sample, and the peripheral blood mononuclear cells from that sample were used for TCR beta sequencing. The Qiagen DNeasy Blood Extraction Kit was used to extract genomic DNA from the blood cell samples. This receptor was obtained from a girl between 2 and 10 years old in good health and CMV-seropositive. Sequencing was performed on PBMCs. The chain is made from TRBV7-7 and TRBJ2-3; 9 central bases correspond to TRBD1. The CDR3 region: CASSSTLPGQGADTQYF. Read as DNA, the sequence is TGTGCCAGCAGCTCCACTCTGCCGGGACAGGGTGCAGATACGCAGTATTTT.